Listed below are T cell receptor beta chains from one sample, sequenced in a study of shared clonotypes between healthy human individuals. TCRdb's table, derived via immunoSEQ multiplex PCR, lists solely in-frame clones and lacks some. Of some 2.3 million clones in the sample, over 85% are singletons; the top ten hold under 0.45%. Sequencing input: naive CD4+ T cells from PBMCs. The source of these receptors is a man aged 18 to 30 in good health. Some clones in this sample may be carry-over from other donors' samples. CDR3s include the opening cysteine and the closing phenylalanine or tryptophan. The D gene is left open where the match is weak. Some rows mark clone size as missing; the rest say once, few, many or name a class of expanded clone.

>-|TRBV2|TRBJ2-3|TRBD2
CASRDQLTSGADTQYF
TGTGCCAGCAGGGACCAATTGACTAGCGGGGCAGATACGCAGTATTTT
>-|TRBV5-1|TRBJ2-1|TRBD2
CASSPAGESYNEQFF
TGCGCCAGCAGCCCAGCGGGAGAATCCTACAATGAGCAGTTCTTC
>-|TRBV5-1|TRBJ2-6|TRBD1
CASSLVPGGSGANVLTF
TGCGCCAGCAGCTTGGTACCAGGGGGCTCTGGGGCCAACGTCCTGACTTTC
>-|TRBV5-1|TRBJ2-3|TRBD2
CASSLDASGSWSDTQYF
TGCGCCAGCAGCTTGGATGCTAGCGGGAGTTGGTCGGATACGCAGTATTTT
>-|TRBV27|TRBJ2-4|TRBD1
CASSPSGGQGRWQYF
TGTGCCAGCAGTCCATCCGGGGGACAGGGGCGCTGGCAGTACTTC
>-|TRBV7-2|TRBJ1-5|-
CASSLGPRGGQPQHF
TGTGCCAGCAGCTTAGGACCCAGGGGAGGGCAGCCCCAGCATTTT
>once|TRBV2|TRBJ1-2|-
CASSVEKEYYGYTF
TGTGCCAGCAGTGTTGAAAAGGAATACTATGGCTACACCTTC
>-|TRBV28|TRBJ2-2|-
CASSPWSGELFF
TGTGCCAGCAGTCCCTGGAGCGGGGAGCTGTTTTTT
>-|TRBV19|TRBJ2-1|TRBD2
CASSTHFQRENYNEQFF
TGTGCCAGTAGTACGCACTTCCAGCGGGAGAACTACAATGAGCAGTTCTTC
>once|TRBV5-1|TRBJ2-3|-
CASSSSETSTDTQYF
TGCGCCAGCAGCTCCTCGGAGACGAGCACAGATACGCAGTATTTT
>-|TRBV7-9|TRBJ2-7|-
CASSPRDGSYEQYF
TGTGCCAGCAGCCCTCGGGACGGTTCCTACGAGCAGTACTTC
>-|TRBV29-1|TRBJ2-6|TRBD1
CSAATGTGANVLTF
TGCAGCGCAGCGACAGGGACTGGGGCCAACGTCCTGACTTTC
>-|TRBV28|TRBJ1-1|-
CASRAIEAFF
TGTGCCAGCAGGGCCATAGAAGCTTTCTTT
>few|TRBV19|TRBJ1-1|TRBD1
CASKIQGAPNTEAFF
TGTGCCAGTAAAATACAGGGGGCTCCGAACACTGAAGCTTTCTTT
>-|TRBV5-6|TRBJ1-6|-
CASSSDSANSPLHF
TGTGCCAGCAGCTCGGACAGTGCCAATTCACCCCTCCACTTT
>-|TRBV28|TRBJ2-3|-
CASSFHPGQPGPDTQYF
TGTGCCAGCAGTTTTCATCCCGGACAGCCCGGTCCAGATACGCAGTATTTT
>-|TRBV5-1|TRBJ2-7|-
CASSSGLGLTYEQYF
TGCGCCAGCAGCTCGGGCCTTGGCCTGACCTACGAGCAGTACTTC
>-|TRBV5-1|TRBJ2-2|TRBD2
CASIGLAGDTGELFF
TGCGCCAGCATAGGACTAGCGGGCGACACCGGGGAGCTGTTTTTT
>-|TRBV18|TRBJ1-4|-
CASSPNRAEKLFF
TGTGCCAGCTCACCAAACAGGGCCGAAAAACTGTTTTTT
>-|TRBV2|TRBJ1-5|-
CASRQGYQPQHF
TGTGCCAGCAGGCAGGGTTATCAGCCCCAGCATTTT
>-|TRBV18|TRBJ2-5|TRBD2
CASSLIRLAGGEETQYF
TGTGCCAGCTCACTGATACGGCTAGCGGGAGGAGAAGAGACCCAGTACTTC
>-|TRBV4-3|TRBJ2-1|-
CASSQALVVISEQFF
TGCGCCAGCAGCCAAGCTCTAGTTGTGATCAGTGAGCAGTTCTTC
>-|TRBV27|TRBJ1-2|TRBD1
CASSSGQFLYGYTF
TGTGCCAGCAGTTCGGGACAGTTTCTCTATGGCTACACCTTC
>-|TRBV28|TRBJ1-5|-
CASSLVGGLSNQPQHF
TGTGCCAGCAGTTTAGTGGGGGGGTTGAGCAATCAGCCCCAGCATTTT
>once|TRBV28|TRBJ2-5|-
CASSSQQETQYF
TGTGCCAGCAGCTCCCAACAAGAGACCCAGTACTTC
>once|TRBV19|TRBJ2-2|-
CASSIGRSGELFF
TGTGCCAGTAGTATAGGGCGGTCCGGGGAGCTGTTTTTT
>-|TRBV6-5|TRBJ2-7|-
CASSYSIDTEQYF
TGTGCCAGCAGTTACTCGATAGACACCGAGCAGTACTTC
>-|TRBV7-2|TRBJ2-1|-
CASSLVHNEQFF
TGTGCCAGCAGCTTAGTACACAATGAGCAGTTCTTC
>-|TRBV18|TRBJ1-3|-
CASSLNIHSGNTIYF
TGTGCCAGCTCTCTCAACATACACTCTGGAAACACCATATATTTT
>once|TRBV10-2|TRBJ2-2|-
CASSTRVGSTGELFF
TGCGCCAGCTCAACCCGAGTGGGAAGCACCGGGGAGCTGTTTTTT
>-|TRBV9|TRBJ1-1|-
CASSRQSMNTEAFF
TGTGCCAGCAGTAGACAGAGTATGAACACTGAAGCTTTCTTT
>-|TRBV28|TRBJ1-5|-
CASSLAGSNQPQHF
TGTGCCAGCAGTTTAGCAGGTAGCAATCAGCCCCAGCATTTT
>-|TRBV11-2|TRBJ1-3|-
CASSYQGSSGNTIYF
TGTGCCAGCAGCTACCAGGGGTCCTCTGGAAACACCATATATTTT